A single sample gave rise to the 22 T cell receptor beta chains below, sequenced in a study of identical twins. TCRdb independently ran MiXCR on the 5' RACE reads; one entry per CDR3 protein. The table records 1.5 million to 2 million distinct CDR3 sequences, 32% of them present only once. The sample taken for sequencing was cord blood. Receptors originate from a newborn girl in good health.

This clonotype has a handful of counts. This chain links TRBV6-5 with TRBJ1-4; D remains ambiguous. Germline V gene sequence: CDR1 MNHEY, CDR2 SVGAGI. The CDR3 length is 14 residues. V was pared by 0 bases and J by 8 bases, with 10 bases between. CDR3 sequence (DNA): TGTGCCAGCAGTTACTCGCGGGAAGGCGAAAAACTGTTTTTT. Translated: CASSYSREGEKLFF.

This clonotype was observed a handful of times. The J gene is TRBJ1-2, the V gene TRBV20-1, with TRBD1 as a possible D gene (6 bases). The germline V and J ends were trimmed by 0 bases and 4 bases, with 15 bases remaining between them. This CDR3 is 15 amino acids long. In germline, CDR1 is DFQATT, CDR2 SNEGSKA (reference sequence). CDR3 sequence: CSARDFKGDRYGYTF. The CDR3, as DNA: TGCAGTGCTAGAGATTTCAAGGGGGACCGCTATGGCTACACCTTC.

This clonotype appeared a few times. This chain uses TRBV9 with TRBJ2-1; 7 positions agree with TRBD2. V shed 0 bases, J shed 0 bases, and the junction held 3 bases outside the gene matches. Germline V gene lookup returns CDR1 SGDLS and CDR2 YYNGEE. The CDR3 is 16 amino acids. CDR3 nucleotides: TGTGCCAGCAGCGTAGCCCGACTAGCCTCCTACAATGAGCAGTTCTTC. Translated: CASSVARLASYNEQFF. Supplemented by reference TRBV9 and TRBJ2-1, the full variable domain reads DSGVTQTPKHLITATGQRVTLRCSPRSGDLSVYWYQQSLDQGLQFLIQYYNGEERAKGNILERFSAQQFPDLHSELNLSSLELGDSALYFCASSVARLASYNEQFFGPGTRLTVL.

This clonotype showed up just a few times. The genes are TRBV20-1 and TRBJ2-1, with 8 bases fitting TRBD2. There are 16 residues in the CDR3. Germline trimming cut 3 bases from V and 3 bases from J; bases unmatched to any gene: 10. Germline values: CDR1 DFQATT, CDR2 SNEGSKA (reference sequence). The CDR3, as DNA: TGCAGTGCTAGCGACCATAGCGGGGCCAGCTACAATGAGCAGTTCTTC. Translated, it gives CSASDHSGASYNEQFF.

The table lists this clonotype with a few counts. V and J are TRBV20-1 and TRBJ1-5; D is undetermined. The ends were cut back, 3 bases at V and 2 bases at J, with 11 bases in the middle. Germline lookup yields CDR1 DFQATT and CDR2 SNEGSKA (reference sequence). The CDR3 totals 14 residues. DNA for the CDR3: TGCAGTGCTAGCGGGGAATCAGGCAATCAGCCCCAGCATTTT. Translation: CSASGESGNQPQHF.

This clonotype showed up just a few times. The chain has TRBV3-1 and TRBJ2-7, with D unclear. This CDR3 region has 14 residues. Trimming stripped 4 bases from V and 7 bases from J, with 17 bases between. From germline, CDR1 is LGHDT and CDR2 YNNKEL (reference sequence). Written as DNA, the CDR3 is TGTGCCAGCAGCCCCGGTCACGCCTACAATGAGCAGTACTTC. This codes for CASSPGHAYNEQYF.

This chain links TRBV2 with TRBJ2-1, with 7 bases lining up with TRBD2. The V gene's germline CDR1 is SNHLY and CDR2 FYNNEI. V was clipped by 7 bases and J by 12 bases; unmatched bases: 12. This CDR3 is built from 13 residues. For the CDR3, the DNA is TGTGCCAGCATAGTCGGGGGGTCGCGTGGGCAGTTCTTC. It encodes CASIVGGSRGQFF. The whole variable domain, remainder taken from reference TRBV2 and TRBJ2-1, is EPEVTQTPSHQVTQMGQEVILRCVPISNHLYFYWYRQILGQKVEFLVSFYNNEISEKSEIFDDQFSVERPDGSNFTLKIRSTKLEDSAMYFCASIVGGSRGQFFGPGTRLTVL.

The chain is built from TRBV24-1 and TRBJ1-5; D is unresolved. The CDR3 is made up of 13 amino acids. V was shortened by 6 bases and J by 1 base, with 6 bases between the two germline ends. The V gene's germline CDR1 is KGHDR and CDR2 SFDVKD. For the CDR3, the DNA is TGTGCCACCAGTATGGGCAGCAATCAGCCCCAGCATTTT. This translates into CATSMGSNQPQHF.

In this sample, this clonotype turned up many times. The chain carries TRBV20-1 and TRBJ2-5; D unclear. The germline CDR1 and CDR2 sequences are DFQATT and SNEGSKA (reference sequence). This CDR3 has 13 amino acids. V dropped 0 bases and J dropped 4 bases, with 9 bases sitting between them. The CDR3: CSARDLPRETQYF. For the CDR3, the DNA is TGCAGTGCTAGAGATCTTCCCAGAGAGACCCAGTACTTC.

The rearrangement joins TRBV12-3 or TRBV12-4 to TRBJ1-6; D gene uncertain. Trimming pared 2 bases from V and 6 bases from J, leaving 8 bases between. This CDR3 has 14 residues. CDR3 amino acids: CASSLLGFNSPLHF. DNA for the CDR3: TGTGCCAGCAGTTTATTGGGGTTTAATTCACCCCTCCACTTT.

This clonotype was seen a handful of times. This chain uses TRBV4-2 with TRBJ2-7; TRBD2 matches 13 bases. Germline CDR1 LGHNA, CDR2 YNFKEQ. This CDR3 comprises 19 residues. Trimming took 0 bases from V and 4 from J; bases not matched to a gene: 12. The CDR3 DNA follows: TGTGCCAGCAGCCAAGATGTGGCGGGACTAGCGGGGAAAGAGTACGAGCAGTACTTC. As protein: CASSQDVAGLAGKEYEQYF.

This clonotype was seen many times. CDR3 residues: CASTTGFPVGNEQFF. CDR3 in DNA: TGTGCCAGCACTACGGGATTTCCAGTCGGCAATGAGCAGTTCTTC. The chain combines TRBV6-1 with TRBJ2-1; D perhaps matches TRBD2 (5 bases). Germline CDR1 MNHNS, CDR2 SASEGT. Trimming took 7 bases from V and 6 from J, leaving 19 bases between them. The CDR3 covers 15 residues.

The chain has TRBV5-1 and TRBJ1-4, with unresolved D. Germline CDR1 is SGHRS and CDR2 is YFSETQ. V shed 0 bases and J shed 10 bases, with 13 bases lying between them. The length of the CDR3 is 14 residues. This CDR3 reads CASSLVGREGKLFF. DNA of the CDR3: TGCGCCAGCAGCTTGGTTGGACGTGAGGGAAAACTGTTTTTT.

This clonotype was observed a handful of times. The chain couples TRBV7-9 to TRBJ2-1; D ambiguous. The CDR3 extends over 15 amino acids. Trimming stripped 5 bases from V and 0 bases from J, with 11 bases between. CDR1 and CDR2 (germline): SEHNR, FQNEAQ (reference sequence). Written as DNA, the CDR3 is TGTGCCAGCAGCAAGTCCAGTAGCTCCTACAATGAGCAGTTCTTC. Encoded protein: CASSKSSSSYNEQFF.

This clonotype has a handful of counts. The J gene is TRBJ1-2, the V gene TRBV4-1; D is perhaps TRBD1 (5 bases). V was clipped by 0 bases and J by 6 bases, with 17 bases between them. This CDR3 contains 16 residues. CDR1 MGHRA and CDR2 YSYEKL come from the germline V gene. CDR3 in DNA: TGCGCCAGCAGCCAAGATCCCAGGGATTGGGGCAATGGCTACACCTTC. This codes for CASSQDPRDWGNGYTF.

This clonotype was detected many times. One end of the junction does not line up with germline, which may come from a read error. The chain combines TRBV4-2 with TRBJ2-3; no definite D call. The CDR3 loop spans 13 amino acids. Germline assignment: CDR1 LGHNA and CDR2 YNFKEQ. The CDR3 region has the DNA TGCGCCAGCAGCCATCCTAGCACAGATACGCAGTATTTT. This codes for CASSHPSTDTQYF.

This clonotype has just a few counts. The V gene is TRBV5-1, the J gene TRBJ2-3; 7 positions match TRBD2. V gave up 1 base and J gave up 2 bases; unmatched junction bases: 7. The germline V gene encodes CDR1 SGHRS and CDR2 YFSETQ. This CDR3 spans 16 amino acids. CDR3 region: CASSLRLAADTDTQYF. CDR3 bases: TGCGCCAGCAGCTTGCGCCTAGCGGCCGACACAGATACGCAGTATTTT.

The V gene is TRBV5-1, the J gene TRBJ2-3, with 11 bases fitting TRBD2. The germline gives CDR1 SGHRS, CDR2 YFSETQ. The CDR3 has 18 amino acids. J was trimmed by 0 bases and V by 4 bases; bases with no gene match: 10. The CDR3 nucleotides read TGCGCCAGCAGCGGTCGACTAGCGGGGCGCCCTAGCACAGATACGCAGTATTTT. Translating gives CASSGRLAGRPSTDTQYF.

This clonotype has just a few counts. The rearrangement uses TRBV7-9 and TRBJ1-5; D uncertain. This CDR3 is 14 amino acids long. Trimming shortened V by 3 bases and J by 0 bases, and 6 bases separated the two germline ends. CDR1 and CDR2 from the germline V gene are SEHNR and FQNEAQ (reference sequence). The DNA for the CDR3 is TGTGCCAGCAGCTTCGAGAATAGCAATCAGCCCCAGCATTTT. Amino acid sequence: CASSFENSNQPQHF.

This clonotype was detected only a few times. Germline is not matched at one junction end, which may reflect a read error. This rearrangement joins TRBV7-9 to TRBJ2-3; 8 bases agree with TRBD1. The CDR3 runs to 14 residues. Germline loops: CDR1 SEHNR, CDR2 FQNEAQ (reference sequence). The CDR3: CASSFGQGTYTQYF. The CDR3 DNA reads TGTGCCAGCAGCTTTGGACAGGGCACATATACGCAGTATTTT.

There are a few counts of this clonotype. The chain has TRBV20-1 and TRBJ1-2; D is uncertain. V was pared by 3 bases and J by 7 bases, with 9 bases between. Germline CDR1 is DFQATT and CDR2 is SNEGSKA (reference sequence). The CDR3 sequence is 11 residues long. The CDR3 spells CSARNNAGYTF. CDR3 bases: TGCAGTGCTAGGAATAATGCTGGCTACACCTTC.

The chain combines TRBV10-2 with TRBJ2-7; no firm D call. Germline V gene lookup returns CDR1 WSHSY and CDR2 SAAADI. This CDR3 region has 12 residues. Deletions cut 7 bases from V and 0 bases from J, with 7 bases between. The CDR3 protein is CASNGFSYEQYF. The CDR3 DNA follows: TGCGCCAGCAACGGCTTCTCCTACGAGCAGTACTTC.